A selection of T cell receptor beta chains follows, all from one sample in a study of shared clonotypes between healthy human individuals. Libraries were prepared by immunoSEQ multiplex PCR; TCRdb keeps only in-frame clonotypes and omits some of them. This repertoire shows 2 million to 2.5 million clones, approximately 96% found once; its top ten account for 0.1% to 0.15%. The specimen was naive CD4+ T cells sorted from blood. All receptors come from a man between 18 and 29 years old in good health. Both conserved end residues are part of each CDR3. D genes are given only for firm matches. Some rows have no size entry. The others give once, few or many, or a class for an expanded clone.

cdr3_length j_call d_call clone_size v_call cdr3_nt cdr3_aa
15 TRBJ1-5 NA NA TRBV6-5 TGTGCCAGCAGTCCCGAGGGCTACTTTAATCAGCCCCAGCATTTT CASSPEGYFNQPQHF
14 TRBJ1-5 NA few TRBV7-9 TGTGCCAGCAGCACAGACAGCGATCGTCAGCCCCAGCATTTT CASSTDSDRQPQHF
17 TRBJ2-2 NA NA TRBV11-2 TGTGCCAGCAGCTTAGGCCGGACAACTATTCGGACCGGGGAGCTGTTTTTT CASSLGRTTIRTGELFF
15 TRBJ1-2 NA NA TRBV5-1 TGCGCCAGCAGCTTGGTTCCAGGGGCCTTCTATGGCTACACCTTC CASSLVPGAFYGYTF
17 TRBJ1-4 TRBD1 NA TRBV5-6 TGTGCCAGCAGCGGCGGACAGGGTGATACTTTTAATGAAAAACTGTTTTTT CASSGGQGDTFNEKLFF
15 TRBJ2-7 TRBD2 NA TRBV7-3 TGTGCCAGCAGCTTGGCGGGACCGGGAGGAGCCGAGCAGTACTTC CASSLAGPGGAEQYF
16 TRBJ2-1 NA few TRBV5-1 TGCGCCAGCAGCTTGGTCGCGGGGAGCTCCTACAATGAGCAGTTCTTC CASSLVAGSSYNEQFF
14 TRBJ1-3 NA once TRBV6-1 TGTGCCAGCAGTGACGGCCGGTCTGGAAACACCATATATTTT CASSDGRSGNTIYF
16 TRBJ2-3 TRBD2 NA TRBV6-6 TGTGCCAGCAGTCGGAAGACTAGCGGGGGGGCAGATACGCAGTATTTT CASSRKTSGGADTQYF
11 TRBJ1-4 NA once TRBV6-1 TGTGCCAGCAGTAAAAATGAAAAACTGTTTTTT CASSKNEKLFF
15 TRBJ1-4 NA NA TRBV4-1 TGCGCCAGCAGCCAAGTGATATCGACTAATGAAAAACTGTTTTTT CASSQVISTNEKLFF
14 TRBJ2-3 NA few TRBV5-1 TGCGCCAGCAGCTTTGGGACTAGCACAGATACGCAGTATTTT CASSFGTSTDTQYF
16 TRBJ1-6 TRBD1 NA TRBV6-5 TGTGCCAGCAGTTATCCGGGACAGGGCAATAATTCACCCCTCCACTTT CASSYPGQGNNSPLHF
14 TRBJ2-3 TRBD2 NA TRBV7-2 TGTGCCAGCAGTCGAGCGGGGGCCACAGATACGCAGTATTTT CASSRAGATDTQYF
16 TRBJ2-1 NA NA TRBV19 TGTGCCAGTAGTATTTACAGGTCGAGCTCCTACAATGAGCAGTTCTTC CASSIYRSSSYNEQFF
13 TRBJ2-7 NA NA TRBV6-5 TGTGCCAGCAGTTACTTACGCTCCTACGAGCAGTACTTC CASSYLRSYEQYF
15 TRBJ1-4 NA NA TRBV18 TGTGCCAGCTCACCTCCGGAGCGGTCCAGTGAAAAACTGTTTTTT CASSPPERSSEKLFF
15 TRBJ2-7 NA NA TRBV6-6 TGTGCCAGCAGTTACTCTGCAGGTGGCAACTACGAGCAGTACTTC CASSYSAGGNYEQYF
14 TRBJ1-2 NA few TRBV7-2 TGTGCCAGCAGCTTAGACTGGACGGAGTATGGCTACACCTTC CASSLDWTEYGYTF
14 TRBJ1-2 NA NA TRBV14 TGTGCCAGCAGCCAAGCCGGGACAATCGATGGCTACACCTTC CASSQAGTIDGYTF
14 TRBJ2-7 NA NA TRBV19 TGTGCCAGTAGGTCCGGGACCTCTGCCTACGAGCAGTACTTC CASRSGTSAYEQYF
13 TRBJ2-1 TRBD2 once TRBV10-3 TGTGCCATCAGTAGCGGGGGATACAATGAGCAGTTCTTC CAISSGGYNEQFF
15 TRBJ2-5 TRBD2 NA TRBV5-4 TGTGCCAGCAGCTCACCGGGACTAGCGGGCGAGACCCAGTACTTC CASSSPGLAGETQYF
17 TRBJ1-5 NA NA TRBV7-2 TGTGCCAGCAGCTTAGCTGGATGGCCCCAGGAGGGACAGCCCCAGCATTTT CASSLAGWPQEGQPQHF
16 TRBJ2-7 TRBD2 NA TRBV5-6 TGTGCCAGCAGCCTCGGACTAGCGGGGCGGGTTTACGAGCAGTACTTC CASSLGLAGRVYEQYF
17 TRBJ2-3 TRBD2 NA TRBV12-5 TGTGCTAGTGGTCCTGGGGTAGCGGGAGTTTCAGCAGATACGCAGTATTTT CASGPGVAGVSADTQYF
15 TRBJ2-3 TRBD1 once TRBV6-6 TGTGCCAGCAGCTACTGGGACAGAAGCACAGATACGCAGTATTTT CASSYWDRSTDTQYF
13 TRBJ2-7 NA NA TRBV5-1 TGCGCCAGCAGCTTGGTCGCAACCTACGAGCAGTACTTC CASSLVATYEQYF
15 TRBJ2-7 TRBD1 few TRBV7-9 TGTGCCAGCAGCATCGACAGGGCCAGGTCCTACGAGCAGTACTTC CASSIDRARSYEQYF
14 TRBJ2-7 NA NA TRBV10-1 TGCGCCAGCAGTAAGGAGGCGGGATCCTACGAGCAGTACTTC CASSKEAGSYEQYF
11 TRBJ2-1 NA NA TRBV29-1 TGCAGCGTTGGACTGTACAATGAGCAGTTCTTC CSVGLYNEQFF
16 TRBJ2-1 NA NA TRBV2 TGTGCCAGCAGTGAAGCGCCTTGGAGGGCCGTAGATGAGCAGTTCTTC CASSEAPWRAVDEQFF
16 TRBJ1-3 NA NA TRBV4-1 TGCGCCAGCAGCCCCGGGGGGGCGCGTTCTGGAAACACCATATATTTT CASSPGGARSGNTIYF
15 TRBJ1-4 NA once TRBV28 TGTGCCAGCAGTCCGCGGACAGCTTTAGGTGAAAAACTGTTTTTT CASSPRTALGEKLFF
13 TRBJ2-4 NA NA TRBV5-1 TGCGCCAGCAGCAACGGGACTCTAGGCATTCAGTACTTC CASSNGTLGIQYF
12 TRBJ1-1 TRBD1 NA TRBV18 TGTGCCAGCTCACGAGGGGGCGATGAAGCTTTCTTT CASSRGGDEAFF
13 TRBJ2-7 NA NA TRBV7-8 TGTGCCAGCGGGTGGGGCTCCGAAGGCGAGCAGTACTTC CASGWGSEGEQYF
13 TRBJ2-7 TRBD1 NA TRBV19 TGTGCCAGTAGTATCCCAGGGACAGCCGAGCAGTACTTC CASSIPGTAEQYF
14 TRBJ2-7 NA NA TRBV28 TGTGCCAGCAGTTCTACGGACGGGAGCTACGAGCAGTACTTC CASSSTDGSYEQYF
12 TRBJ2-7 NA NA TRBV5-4 TGTGCCAGCAGCGGTGCAGACTACGAGCAGTACTTC CASSGADYEQYF
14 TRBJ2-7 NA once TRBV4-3 TGCGCCAGCAGCCAAGAATTTGACATGTACGAGCAGTACTTC CASSQEFDMYEQYF
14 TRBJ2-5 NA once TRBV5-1 TGCGCCAGCAGCTTGGGGCCCCCGGTAGAGACCCAGTACTTC CASSLGPPVETQYF
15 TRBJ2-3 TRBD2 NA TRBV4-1 TGCGCCACTACCCCAGCGGGAGGGTTCACAGATACGCAGTATTTT CATTPAGGFTDTQYF
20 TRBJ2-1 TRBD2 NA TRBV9 TGTGCCAGCAGCGTAGAGGGGACTAGGCTAGCGGGAGTGTTCCACAATGAGCAGTTCTTC CASSVEGTRLAGVFHNEQFF
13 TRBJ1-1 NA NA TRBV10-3 TGTGCCATCAGAGGCAGGGATGGGACTGAAGCTTTCTTT CAIRGRDGTEAFF
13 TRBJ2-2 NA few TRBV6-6 TGTGCCAGCAGGCATCCGACAGACTGGGAGCTGTTTTTT CASRHPTDWELFF
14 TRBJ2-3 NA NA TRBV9 TGTGCCAGCAGCGTAGGTTCACTCACAGATACGCAGTATTTT CASSVGSLTDTQYF
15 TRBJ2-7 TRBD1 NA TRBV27 TGTGCCAGCAGTACACTCCGGGACAGGGGTTACGAGCAGTACTTC CASSTLRDRGYEQYF
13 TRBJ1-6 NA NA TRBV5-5 TGTGCCAGCAGCGTCACTGGGGATTCACCCCTCCACTTT CASSVTGDSPLHF
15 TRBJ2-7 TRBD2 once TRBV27 TGTGCCAGCAGTCGAGCGGGGGTCCGCTCCTACGAGCAGTACTTC CASSRAGVRSYEQYF